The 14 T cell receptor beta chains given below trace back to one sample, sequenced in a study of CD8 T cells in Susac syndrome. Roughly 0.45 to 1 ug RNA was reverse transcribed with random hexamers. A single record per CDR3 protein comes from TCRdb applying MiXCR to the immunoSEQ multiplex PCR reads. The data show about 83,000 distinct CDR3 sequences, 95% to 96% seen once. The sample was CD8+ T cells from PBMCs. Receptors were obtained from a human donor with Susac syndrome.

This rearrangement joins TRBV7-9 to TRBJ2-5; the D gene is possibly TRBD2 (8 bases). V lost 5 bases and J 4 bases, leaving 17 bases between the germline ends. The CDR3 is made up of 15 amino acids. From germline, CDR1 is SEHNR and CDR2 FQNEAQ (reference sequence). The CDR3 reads CASSPREGAVETQYF. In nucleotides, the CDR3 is TGTGCCAGCAGCCCCCGGGAGGGGGCCGTAGAGACCCAGTACTTC.

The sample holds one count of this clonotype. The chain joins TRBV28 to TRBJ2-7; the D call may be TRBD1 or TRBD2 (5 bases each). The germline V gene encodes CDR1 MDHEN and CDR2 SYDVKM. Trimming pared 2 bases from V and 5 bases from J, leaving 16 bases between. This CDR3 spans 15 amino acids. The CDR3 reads CASSLHSLGTDEQYV. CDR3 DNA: TGTGCCAGCAGTTTACACAGCCTCGGGACCGACGAGCAGTACGTC.

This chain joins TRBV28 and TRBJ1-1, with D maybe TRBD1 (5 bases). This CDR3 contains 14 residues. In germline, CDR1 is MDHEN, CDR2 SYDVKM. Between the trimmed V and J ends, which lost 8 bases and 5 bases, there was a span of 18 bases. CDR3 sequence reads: CASSLTGGITEAFF. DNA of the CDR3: TGTGCCAGCTCCCTTACGGGGGGAATTACTGAAGCTTTCTTT.

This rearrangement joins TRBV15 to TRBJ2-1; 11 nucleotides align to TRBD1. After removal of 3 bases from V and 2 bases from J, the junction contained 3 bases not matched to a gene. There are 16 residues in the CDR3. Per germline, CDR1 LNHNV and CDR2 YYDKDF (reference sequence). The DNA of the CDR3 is TGTGCCACCAGCAGTGGGGACAGGGGGGCCTACAATGAGCAGTTCTTC. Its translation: CATSSGDRGAYNEQFF.

This CDR3 reads CASSQDPRAQETQYF. The CDR3 DNA is TGCGCCAGCAGCCAAGATCCGAGGGCCCAAGAGACCCAGTACTTC. The chain has TRBV4-3 and TRBJ2-5, with TRBD2 as a possible D gene (5 bases). This CDR3 is built from 15 residues. Germline V gene lookup returns CDR1 LGHNA and CDR2 YSLEER. The V end was cut by 0 bases, the J end by 1 base, with 9 bases between.

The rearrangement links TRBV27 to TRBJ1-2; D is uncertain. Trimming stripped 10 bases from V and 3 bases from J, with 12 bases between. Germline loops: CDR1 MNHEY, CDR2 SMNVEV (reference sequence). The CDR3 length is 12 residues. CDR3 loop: CATWTVYYGYTF. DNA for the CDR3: TGTGCCACCTGGACTGTTTACTATGGCTACACCTTC.

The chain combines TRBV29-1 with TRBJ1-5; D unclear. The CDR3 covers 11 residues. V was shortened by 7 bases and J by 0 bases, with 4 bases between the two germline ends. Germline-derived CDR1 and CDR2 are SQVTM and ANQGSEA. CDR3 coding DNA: TGCAGCGGGACTAGCAATCAGCCCCAGCATTTT. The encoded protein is CSGTSNQPQHF.

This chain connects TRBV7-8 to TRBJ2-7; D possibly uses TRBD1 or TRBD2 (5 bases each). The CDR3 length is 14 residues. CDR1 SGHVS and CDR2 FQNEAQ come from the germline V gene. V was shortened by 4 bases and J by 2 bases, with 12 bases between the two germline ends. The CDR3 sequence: CASSYGTGTYEQYF. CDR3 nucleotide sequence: TGTGCCAGCAGCTATGGGACCGGTACCTACGAGCAGTACTTC.

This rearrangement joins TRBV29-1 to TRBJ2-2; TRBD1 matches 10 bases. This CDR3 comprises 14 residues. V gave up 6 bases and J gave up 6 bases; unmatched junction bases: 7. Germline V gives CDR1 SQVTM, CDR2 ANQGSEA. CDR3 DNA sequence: TGCAGCGTCCCGGGACAGGGGAAGGCCGGGGAGCTGTTTTTT. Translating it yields CSVPGQGKAGELFF.

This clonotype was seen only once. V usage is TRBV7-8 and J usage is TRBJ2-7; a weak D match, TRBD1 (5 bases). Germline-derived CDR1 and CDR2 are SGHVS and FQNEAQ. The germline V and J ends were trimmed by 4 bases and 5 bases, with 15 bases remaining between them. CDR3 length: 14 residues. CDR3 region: CASSWTGRAHEQYF. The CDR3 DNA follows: TGTGCCAGCAGCTGGACGGGCAGGGCCCACGAGCAGTACTTC.

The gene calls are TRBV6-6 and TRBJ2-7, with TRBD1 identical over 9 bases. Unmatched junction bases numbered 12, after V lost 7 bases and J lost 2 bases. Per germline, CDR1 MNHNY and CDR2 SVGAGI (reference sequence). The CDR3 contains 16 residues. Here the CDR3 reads CASNKDRQGVPYEQYF. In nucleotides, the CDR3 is TGTGCCAGCAACAAAGACCGACAGGGGGTTCCCTACGAGCAGTACTTC.

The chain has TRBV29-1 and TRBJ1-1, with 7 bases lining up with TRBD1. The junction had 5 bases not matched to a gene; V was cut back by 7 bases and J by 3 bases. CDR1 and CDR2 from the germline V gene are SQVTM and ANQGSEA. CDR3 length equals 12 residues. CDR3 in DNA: TGCAGCGCCCTAGACAGGGACACTGAAGCTTTCTTT. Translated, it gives CSALDRDTEAFF.

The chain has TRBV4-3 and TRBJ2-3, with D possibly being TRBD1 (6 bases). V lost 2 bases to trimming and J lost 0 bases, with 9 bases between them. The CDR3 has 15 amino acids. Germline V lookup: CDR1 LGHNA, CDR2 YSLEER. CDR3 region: CASSQWGPSTDTQYF. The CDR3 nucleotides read TGCGCCAGCAGCCAATGGGGGCCCAGCACAGATACGCAGTATTTT.

The chain's CDR3 is CASSPWTSGSHARPAKNIQYF. In nucleotides, the CDR3 is TGTGCCAGCTCACCTTGGACTAGCGGGAGTCATGCGAGACCAGCCAAAAACATTCAGTACTTC. The V call is TRBV18, the J call TRBJ2-4; 13 nucleotides match TRBD2. The CDR3 extends over 21 amino acids. V lost 3 bases, J lost 0 bases, and 14 bases stayed unmatched. The germline CDR1 and CDR2 sequences are KGHSH and LQKENI.